This entry lists 28 T cell receptor beta chains sequenced from one sample in a study of blood T cell repertoires in COVID-19. Repertoires were generated with immunoSEQ multiplex PCR, while TCRdb's copy carries only in-frame clones and drops some. The data hold approximately 200,000 clones, with 85% to 90% observed a single time. The sequenced sample consisted of peripheral blood. Receptor source: a man younger than 45 with COVID-19, enrolled during active disease.

The chain is built from TRBV10-3 and TRBJ1-1; 8 bases fit TRBD1. CDR3 length: 15 residues. The V and J ends lost 6 bases and 0 bases, in that order; junction bases with no gene match: 6. The V gene's germline CDR1 is ENHRY and CDR2 SYGVKD. The CDR3 protein is CAIRGTGALNTEAFF. Here the CDR3 DNA reads TGTGCCATCAGAGGGACAGGAGCCTTGAACACTGAAGCTTTCTTT.

The chain uses TRBV27 and TRBJ1-6; D remains ambiguous. The CDR3 is 15 residues long. V gave up 5 bases and J gave up 7 bases, with 15 bases separating them. The germline V gene has CDR1 MNHEY and CDR2 SMNVEV (reference sequence). DNA of the CDR3: TGTGCCAGCAGTGCTCGTCCCGGGGTAAATTCACCCCTCCACTTT. This codes for CASSARPGVNSPLHF.

This chain joins TRBV7-9 and TRBJ2-7; D possibly corresponds to TRBD1 (5 bases). Trimming removed 3 bases from V and 4 bases from J, with 13 bases in between. Germline-derived CDR1 and CDR2 are SEHNR and FQNEAQ (reference sequence). The CDR3 has 14 residues. The CDR3 spells CASSFRDRGYEQYF. The CDR3 DNA reads TGTGCCAGCAGCTTTCGAGACAGAGGTTACGAGCAGTACTTC.

The rearrangement links TRBV19 to TRBJ2-1; TRBD2 matches at 11 bases. The CDR3 loop spans 18 amino acids. Trimming took 1 base from V and 6 from J; bases not matched to a gene: 11. Germline loops: CDR1 LNHDA, CDR2 SQIVND (reference sequence). CDR3 protein: CASSIVASGGSSGNEQFF. CDR3 nucleotide sequence: TGTGCCAGTAGTATAGTGGCTAGCGGGGGGTCCTCTGGCAATGAGCAGTTCTTC.

The V gene is TRBV6-6, the J gene TRBJ2-2; D may be TRBD1 (6 bases). Trimming shortened V by 5 bases and J by 1 base, and 20 bases separated the two germline ends. CDR1 and CDR2 from the germline V gene are MNHNY and SVGAGI (reference sequence). The CDR3 contains 18 residues. The CDR3 loop is CASSPDPEGVVNTGELFF. In DNA, the CDR3 is TGTGCCAGCAGTCCAGATCCCGAGGGGGTGGTGAACACCGGGGAGCTGTTTTTT.

The gene calls are TRBV7-3 and TRBJ1-1; a weak D match, TRBD1 (6 bases). This CDR3 is built from 14 residues. Trimming pared 2 bases from V and 4 bases from J, leaving 11 bases between. Germline V gene sequence: CDR1 SGHTA, CDR2 FQGTGA. The CDR3 coding sequence is TGTGCCAGCAGCTTACAACAGGGTACCACTGAAGCTTTCTTT. It encodes CASSLQQGTTEAFF.

This clone was seen a few times. This rearrangement joins TRBV15 to TRBJ1-5; D uncertain. Trimming cost V 0 bases and J 3 bases, with 18 bases left between them. The germline V gene has CDR1 LNHNV and CDR2 YYDKDF (reference sequence). The CDR3 totals 18 residues. Here the CDR3 DNA reads TGTGCCACCAGCAGAGATGGTACCGCACAGTACCTCAATCAGCCCCAGCATTTT. Residues: CATSRDGTAQYLNQPQHF.

V gene TRBV7-9 combines with J gene TRBJ1-5; D might be TRBD1 (5 bases). V shed 5 bases and J shed 5 bases, with 7 bases lying between them. The CDR3 extends over 12 amino acids. Germline CDR1 reads SEHNR; CDR2 reads FQNEAQ (reference sequence). The CDR3 is CASSPGDQPQHF. The CDR3 nucleotides read TGTGCCAGCAGCCCGGGGGATCAGCCCCAGCATTTT.

In this sample, this clone turned up a few times. The chain links TRBV29-1 to TRBJ2-2; D unclear. The CDR3 covers 14 residues. In germline, CDR1 is SQVTM, CDR2 ANQGSEA. Trimming removed 5 bases at V and 5 bases at J, with 15 bases between. Written as DNA, the CDR3 is TGCAGCGTTCGACCCTCAGTGCGGACCGGGGAGCTGTTTTTT. It encodes CSVRPSVRTGELFF.

The CDR3 loop is CASSSQFRRGFLMNTEAFF. The CDR3 DNA sequence: TGTGCCAGCAGCTCCCAGTTTAGAAGGGGGTTCCTAATGAACACTGAAGCTTTCTTT. The rearrangement uses TRBV7-2 and TRBJ1-1; TRBD1 might be the D (6 bases). The CDR3 spans 19 residues. Trimming shortened V by 4 bases and J by 0 bases, and 24 bases separated the two germline ends. Germline lookup yields CDR1 SGHTA and CDR2 FQGNSA.

The chain carries TRBV20-1 and TRBJ2-1; no reliable D call. CDR3 length: 13 amino acids. Germline values: CDR1 DFQATT, CDR2 SNEGSKA (reference sequence). V dropped 3 bases and J dropped 3 bases, with 9 bases sitting between them. In nucleotides, the CDR3 is TGCAGTGCTAGTAACTTCATCTACAATGAGCAGTTCTTC. Translation: CSASNFIYNEQFF.

This rearrangement joins TRBV7-2 to TRBJ2-7; 9 bases agree with TRBD2. CDR1 and CDR2 (germline): SGHTA, FQGNSA. This CDR3 contains 15 residues. V trimming: 4 bases; J trimming: 0 bases; junction bases outside the gene matches: 4. Here the CDR3 reads CASSSKRGASYEQYF. DNA for the CDR3: TGTGCCAGCAGCTCCAAGCGGGGGGCCTCCTACGAGCAGTACTTC.

This chain links TRBV7-2 with TRBJ2-7; 7 bases align to TRBD2. The V gene end was trimmed by 3 bases and the J gene end by 5 bases; junction bases not matched to a gene: 7. Germline CDR1 reads SGHTA; CDR2 reads FQGNSA. This CDR3 is 14 amino acids long. The CDR3 reads CASSFFGGSHEQYF. The CDR3 DNA reads TGTGCCAGCAGCTTTTTCGGCGGGAGCCACGAGCAGTACTTC.

The chain employs TRBV4-2 and TRBJ2-3, with 10 bases aligning to TRBD2. The junction had 6 bases not matched to a gene; V was cut back by 1 base and J by 2 bases. Germline values: CDR1 LGHNA, CDR2 YNFKEQ. This CDR3 comprises 17 residues. The CDR3 DNA is TGTGCCAGCAGCCAAGGGGTGGGACTAGCGACCACAGATACGCAGTATTTT. It translates to CASSQGVGLATTDTQYF.

This chain uses TRBV24-1 with TRBJ1-5; D call uncertain. Between the trimmed V and J ends, which lost 3 bases and 0 bases, there was a span of 11 bases. Looked up from germline, CDR1 is KGHDR and CDR2 is SFDVKD. The CDR3 extends over 16 amino acids. The CDR3 protein is CATSDLSADSNQPQHF. The DNA for the CDR3 is TGTGCCACCAGTGATCTTTCCGCGGATAGCAATCAGCCCCAGCATTTT.

The rearrangement joins TRBV29-1 to TRBJ1-3; 8 bases match TRBD1. This CDR3 is 14 amino acids long. V was clipped by 3 bases and J by 2 bases; unmatched bases: 3. Germline V lookup: CDR1 SQVTM, CDR2 ANQGSEA. This chain's CDR3 is CSVDPDRAGNTIYF. In DNA form, the CDR3 reads TGCAGCGTTGACCCGGACAGGGCTGGAAACACCATATATTTT. The whole variable domain, remainder taken from reference TRBV29-1 and TRBJ1-3, is SAVISQKPSRDICQRGTSLTIQCQVDSQVTMMFWYRQQPGQSLTLIATANQGSEATYESGFVIDKFPISRPNLTFSTLTVSNMSPEDSSIYLCSVDPDRAGNTIYFGEGSWLTVV.

The table lists this clone with a count of one. The CDR3 loop reads CASSVVGLAGADTQYF. The DNA for the CDR3 is TGTGCCAGCAGCGTAGTGGGACTAGCGGGAGCGGATACGCAGTATTTT. The rearrangement uses TRBV9 and TRBJ2-3; 14 bases map to TRBD2. Germline CDR1 SGDLS, CDR2 YYNGEE. The CDR3 is made up of 16 amino acids. Trimming at V came to 0 bases and at J to 6 bases, leaving 3 bases not matched to a gene.

The rearrangement links TRBV10-3 to TRBJ2-1, with 8 bases fitting TRBD1. The V segment lost 0 bases and the J segment 6 bases; nucleotides outside the gene matches: 4. The CDR3 has 15 amino acids. Germline V gene lookup returns CDR1 ENHRY and CDR2 SYGVKD. The CDR3: CAISESWTGSNEQFF. The CDR3 nucleotides read TGTGCCATCAGTGAGTCGTGGACAGGGTCCAATGAGCAGTTCTTC.

The CDR3 protein is CASSFDGTSGSYNEQFF. The CDR3, as DNA: TGTGCCAGCAGTTTCGATGGGACTAGCGGCTCCTACAATGAGCAGTTCTTC. V gene TRBV27 combines with J gene TRBJ2-1, with TRBD2 matching over 11 bases. V lost 3 bases to trimming and J lost 0 bases; unmatched junction nucleotides: 4. This CDR3 region has 17 residues. The germline V gene has CDR1 MNHEY and CDR2 SMNVEV (reference sequence).

The chain carries TRBV28 and TRBJ2-7; 8 bases match TRBD1. With V trimmed by 6 bases and J by 4 bases, 8 bases remained unmatched. This CDR3 has 14 residues. Per germline, CDR1 MDHEN and CDR2 SYDVKM. The CDR3 loop reads CASRPGGVGYEQYF. The CDR3 coding sequence is TGTGCCAGCAGGCCAGGGGGCGTGGGGTACGAGCAGTACTTC.

The chain joins TRBV10-3 to TRBJ2-2; 9 bases agree with TRBD2. Germline CDR1 and CDR2: ENHRY and SYGVKD. This CDR3 contains 12 residues. The V segment lost 10 bases and the J segment 4 bases; nucleotides outside the gene matches: 1. This CDR3 is CASGRVTGELFF. The CDR3 DNA is TGTGCCAGCGGGAGGGTCACCGGGGAGCTGTTTTTT.

The chain uses TRBV23-1 and TRBJ2-7; a possible D gene is TRBD1 (6 bases). TRBV23-1 is sorted into the ORF group, with uncertain function. The CDR3 covers 14 residues. V was clipped by 3 bases and J by 3 bases, with 12 bases between them. CDR3 loop: CASSQGRTDYEQYF. Written as DNA, the CDR3 is TGCGCCAGCAGTCAGGGACGGACAGACTACGAGCAGTACTTC.

This chain joins TRBV27 and TRBJ1-5, with D unresolved. Deletions cut 10 bases from V and 0 bases from J, with 10 bases between. This CDR3 has 13 residues. Germline values: CDR1 MNHEY, CDR2 SMNVEV (reference sequence). This CDR3 is CATSTFSNQPQHF. CDR3 coding DNA: TGTGCCACCTCGACATTTAGCAATCAGCCCCAGCATTTT.

The genes are TRBV3-1 (or the pseudogene TRBV3-2) and TRBJ1-1; TRBD1 matches at 8 bases. Germline V gene sequence: CDR1 LGHDT, CDR2 YNNKEL (reference sequence). The V and J ends lost 0 bases and 1 base, in that order; junction bases with no gene match: 10. This CDR3 is 18 amino acids long. CDR3 region: CASSQDRRPGGRNTEAFF. CDR3 bases: TGTGCCAGCAGCCAAGATCGTCGGCCAGGGGGCAGGAACACTGAAGCTTTCTTT.

The chain is built from TRBV3-1 (or the pseudogene TRBV3-2) and TRBJ1-6; D remains unclear. CDR1 and CDR2 from the germline V gene are LGHDT and YNNKEL (reference sequence). The ends were cut back, 5 bases at V and 10 bases at J, with 18 bases in the middle. The CDR3 totals 15 residues. The CDR3 loop reads CASSDFSGRESPLHF. In DNA form, the CDR3 reads TGTGCCAGCAGCGATTTCTCTGGGAGGGAGTCACCCCTCCACTTT.

This rearrangement joins TRBV7-2 to TRBJ1-5; 8 positions agree with TRBD1. The length of the CDR3 is 14 residues. V shed 3 bases, J shed 2 bases, and the junction held 0 bases outside the gene matches. Germline assignment: CDR1 SGHTA and CDR2 FQGNSA. CDR3 coding DNA: TGTGCCAGCAGCTTGACAGGGGGCAATCAGCCCCAGCATTTT. It yields the protein CASSLTGGNQPQHF.

V gene TRBV30 combines with J gene TRBJ2-2, with 8 nucleotides matching TRBD2. CDR1 is GTSNPN, CDR2 SVGIG, per germline (reference sequence). The junction had 11 bases not matched to a gene; V was cut back by 0 bases and J by 5 bases. CDR3 length: 17 amino acids. CDR3 in DNA: TGTGCCTGGAGTGTACGTTCGGGACTAGTGGTTACCGGGGAGCTGTTTTTT. Residues: CAWSVRSGLVVTGELFF.

This rearrangement joins TRBV15 to TRBJ1-1; D uncertain. The V end was cut by 8 bases, the J end by 4 bases, with 14 bases between. The CDR3 is 13 residues long. Per the germline V gene, CDR1 is LNHNV and CDR2 is YYDKDF (reference sequence). This CDR3 is CATSNGGPTEAFF. CDR3 nucleotide sequence: TGTGCCACCTCGAATGGCGGGCCCACTGAAGCTTTCTTT. Complete variable domain (other parts from reference TRBV15 and TRBJ1-1): DAMVIQNPRYQVTQFGKPVTLSCSQTLNHNVMYWYQQKSSQAPKLLFHYYDKDFNNEADTPDNFQSRRPNTSFCFLDIRSPGLGDTAMYLCATSNGGPTEAFFGQGTRLTVV.